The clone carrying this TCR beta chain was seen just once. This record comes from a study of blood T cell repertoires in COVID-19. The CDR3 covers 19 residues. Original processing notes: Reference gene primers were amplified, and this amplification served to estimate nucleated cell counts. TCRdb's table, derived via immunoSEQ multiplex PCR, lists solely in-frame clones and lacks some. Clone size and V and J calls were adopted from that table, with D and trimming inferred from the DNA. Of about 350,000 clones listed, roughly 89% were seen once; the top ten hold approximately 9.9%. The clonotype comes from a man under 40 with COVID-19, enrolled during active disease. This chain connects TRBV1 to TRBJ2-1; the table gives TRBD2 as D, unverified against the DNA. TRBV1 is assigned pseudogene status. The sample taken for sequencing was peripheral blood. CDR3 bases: TGCACCAGCAGCCAAGAACGACTAGCGGGAGTAACTTCCTACAATGAGCAGTTCTTC. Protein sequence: CTSSQERLAGVTSYNEQFF.